The 30 T cell receptor beta chains given below trace back to one sample, sequenced in a study of cytomegalovirus exposure and HLA in healthy donors. Primers for the PCR totalled 60 Vbeta and 13 Jbeta. Method: immunoSEQ multiplex PCR; TCRdb's copy keeps in-frame clones and lacks some. Of 100,000 to 150,000 clones listed, roughly 88% are singletons. The sequencing sample was made of PBMCs. The origin of the receptors is a young woman in good health and CMV-seropositive.

CDR3 DNA sequence: TGTGCCAGCAGCTTATTGGAGGGGTACCACCGGGAGCTGTTTTTT. This sequence encodes CASSLLEGYHRELFF. The rearrangement uses TRBV11-2 and TRBJ2-2; D possibly corresponds to TRBD2 (6 bases). V lost 2 bases to trimming and J lost 9 bases, with 16 bases between them. The CDR3 totals 15 residues. The germline V gene encodes CDR1 SGHAT and CDR2 FQNNGV.

The chain employs TRBV10-3 and TRBJ2-2; D not resolved. Germline V gene lookup returns CDR1 ENHRY and CDR2 SYGVKD. The CDR3 runs to 13 residues. The V end was cut by 8 bases, the J end by 4 bases, with 11 bases between. This CDR3 is CAIGAPGTGELFF. CDR3 nucleotide sequence: TGTGCCATCGGCGCCCCGGGCACCGGGGAGCTGTTTTTT.

This rearrangement joins TRBV19 to TRBJ1-4, with a weak D call TRBD1 (5 bases). The CDR3 consists of 13 residues. Trimming took off 4 bases at V and 3 bases at J, with 6 bases between the two ends. Looked up from germline, CDR1 is LNHDA and CDR2 is SQIVND (reference sequence). In DNA, the CDR3 is TGTGCCAGTAGTACCAGGGCTAATGAAAAACTGTTTTTT. Amino acid sequence: CASSTRANEKLFF.

The rearrangement links TRBV7-3 to TRBJ2-7; TRBD2 matches at 13 bases. CDR1 SGHTA and CDR2 FQGTGA come from the germline V gene. With 2 bases clipped from V and 1 base from J, the junction kept 2 bases outside the gene matches. This CDR3 region has 16 residues. Here the CDR3 reads CASSLETSGGSYEQYF. In DNA form, the CDR3 reads TGTGCCAGCAGCTTAGAGACTAGCGGGGGGTCCTACGAGCAGTACTTC.

The V and J genes are TRBV5-5 and TRBJ2-5; no firm D call. Trimming took 2 bases from V and 5 from J, leaving 10 bases between them. The length of the CDR3 is 13 residues. CDR1 SGHKS and CDR2 YYEKEE come from the germline V gene (reference sequence). CDR3 sequence: CASSLSGQETQYF. The CDR3 DNA reads as TGTGCCAGCAGCTTATCGGGTCAGGAGACCCAGTACTTC.

This clone has a handful of counts. The chain links TRBV25-1 to TRBJ2-3; maybe TRBD2 (6 bases). Germline V gene lookup returns CDR1 MGHDK and CDR2 SYGVNS. V gave up 7 bases and J gave up 1 base, with 9 bases separating them. This CDR3 is 13 amino acids long. As DNA, the CDR3 is TGTGCCAGCACTGCGGGGCGCACAGATACGCAGTATTTT. Its protein is CASTAGRTDTQYF.

The chain has TRBV14 and TRBJ2-3, with D possibly being TRBD1 (5 bases). Germline CDR1 SGHDN, CDR2 FVKESK. V lost 4 bases and J lost 0, with 17 bases in between. This CDR3 has 17 amino acids. CDR3 amino acids: CASSRYGAVSSTDTQYF. The CDR3 bases are TGTGCCAGCAGCCGCTATGGGGCAGTCTCTAGCACAGATACGCAGTATTTT.

The V and J genes are TRBV4-2 and TRBJ1-1; 8 bases match TRBD1. CDR3 length: 17 amino acids. The germline gives CDR1 LGHNA, CDR2 YNFKEQ. The junction had 9 bases not matched to a gene; V was cut back by 1 base and J by 2 bases. CDR3 sequence (DNA): TGTGCCAGCAGCCAAGCTAGGGACAGGAGTACTAACACTGAAGCTTTCTTT. Its translation: CASSQARDRSTNTEAFF.

The V call is TRBV5-4, the J call TRBJ2-1; perhaps TRBD2 as D (7 bases). The germline CDR1 and CDR2 sequences are SGHNT and YYREEE (reference sequence). Trimming took 0 bases from V and 9 from J, leaving 16 bases between them. This CDR3 has 15 residues. The CDR3 nucleotides are TGTGCCAGCAGCTTGGGGGGGGGCCGTGCGTTTGAGCAGTTCTTC. Translated, it gives CASSLGGGRAFEQFF.

The chain recombines TRBV5-4 with TRBJ2-3, with a weak D call TRBD1 (6 bases). Deletions cut 4 bases from V and 4 bases from J, with 16 bases between. Per the germline V gene, CDR1 is SGHNT and CDR2 is YYREEE (reference sequence). The CDR3 extends over 15 amino acids. The CDR3 loop reads CASSLNRVQADTQYF. The DNA of the CDR3 is TGTGCCAGCAGCCTGAACAGGGTTCAGGCAGATACGCAGTATTTT.

This chain joins TRBV7-6 and TRBJ1-1; D unclear. From germline, CDR1 is SGHVS and CDR2 FNYEAQ. The CDR3 has 15 residues. V dropped 3 bases and J dropped 5 bases, with 16 bases sitting between them. CDR3 nucleotide sequence: TGTGCCAGCAGCTTGACTGGGCTGGGGAGGACTGAAGCTTTCTTT. It yields the protein CASSLTGLGRTEAFF.

This clone occurred once. V gene TRBV6-1 combines with J gene TRBJ2-5, with D perhaps matching TRBD1 (5 bases). The CDR3 is made up of 16 amino acids. V was pared by 1 base and J by 1 base, with 13 bases between. Germline V CDR1 and CDR2: MNHNS, SASEGT. In DNA form, the CDR3 reads TGTGCCAGCAGTGAAGATTGGAGCAGGGTCCAAGAGACCCAGTACTTC. Its protein is CASSEDWSRVQETQYF.

CDR3 sequence (DNA): TGTGCCAGCAGTGGGCCCCGGGACTCACTCCAAGAGACCCAGTACTTC. Translated: CASSGPRDSLQETQYF. The chain is built from TRBV28 and TRBJ2-5; D may be TRBD2 (6 bases). Deletions cut 5 bases from V and 1 base from J, with 17 bases between. The CDR3 is 16 residues long. Per germline, CDR1 MDHEN and CDR2 SYDVKM.

The chain recombines TRBV15 with TRBJ2-2; possible D gene TRBD1, 6 bases. CDR1 is LNHNV, CDR2 YYDKDF, per germline (reference sequence). The CDR3 is made up of 16 amino acids. Trimming left V 2 bases short and J 4 bases short, with 14 bases between. The CDR3 sequence is CATSRSRDISTGELFF. In DNA, the CDR3 is TGTGCCACCAGCAGATCAAGGGACATTTCCACCGGGGAGCTGTTTTTT. Combining the CDR3 with reference TRBV15 and TRBJ2-2 gives the whole variable domain DAMVIQNPRYQVTQFGKPVTLSCSQTLNHNVMYWYQQKSSQAPKLLFHYYDKDFNNEADTPDNFQSRRPNTSFCFLDIRSPGLGDTAMYLCATSRSRDISTGELFFGEGSRLTVL.

This chain joins TRBV10-3 and TRBJ1-2; 7 bases are a match to TRBD1. V shed 4 bases and J 8 bases; nucleotides not matched to a gene: 4. The CDR3 covers 12 residues. Germline CDR1 and CDR2: ENHRY and SYGVKD. As DNA, the CDR3 is TGTGCCATCAGTGGACAGGGTGGGGGCTACACCTTC. Protein sequence: CAISGQGGGYTF.

This chain connects TRBV4-2 to TRBJ2-3, with 10 bases aligning to TRBD1. Germline CDR1 reads LGHNA; CDR2 reads YNFKEQ. Germline trimming cut 4 bases from V and 1 base from J; bases unmatched to any gene: 5. The CDR3 contains 16 residues. The CDR3 spells CASSPSGTGGTDTQYF. Written as DNA, the CDR3 is TGTGCCAGCAGCCCCTCCGGGACAGGGGGCACAGATACGCAGTATTTT.

A word on this clone: Relative to the germline gene, one junction end is altered; a read error may explain this. Other DNA sequences of this sample code for an identical CDR3. The chain couples TRBV7-3 to TRBJ2-2, with 8 nucleotides matching TRBD1. This CDR3 contains 15 residues. Per germline, CDR1 SGHTA and CDR2 FQGTGA. This CDR3 is CASSLDRGISGELFF. CDR3 nucleotide sequence: TGCGCCAGCAGCTTAGACAGGGGAATCAGCGGGGAGCTGTTTTTT.

This sequence joins TRBV29-1 and TRBJ2-3, with unresolved D. The V gene's germline CDR1 is SQVTM and CDR2 ANQGSEA. The germline V and J ends were trimmed by 2 bases and 0 bases, with 9 bases remaining between them. The CDR3 is 14 residues long. The DNA of the CDR3 is TGCAGCGTTGAAAAGCAGACTAGCACAGATACGCAGTATTTT. It translates to CSVEKQTSTDTQYF.

The CDR3, as DNA: TGTGCCAGCAGTACTCCAGGGGTCCCAGATACGCAGTATTTT. This gives the protein CASSTPGVPDTQYF. The chain combines TRBV2 with TRBJ2-3; D might be TRBD1 (6 bases). The germline CDR1 and CDR2 sequences are SNHLY and FYNNEI. V was pared by 5 bases and J by 4 bases, with 13 bases between. The CDR3 runs to 14 residues.

The rearrangement uses TRBV7-3 and TRBJ2-7, with D possibly matching TRBD1 (5 bases). This CDR3 is built from 15 residues. V lost 6 bases and J lost 2, with 17 bases in between. Germline CDR1 SGHTA, CDR2 FQGTGA. The CDR3 here is CASRYTTPGTYEQYF. In DNA, the CDR3 is TGTGCCAGCAGATACACCACCCCAGGGACCTACGAGCAGTACTTC.

V gene TRBV7-9 combines with J gene TRBJ2-5; no clear D gene. Germline CDR1 reads SEHNR; CDR2 reads FQNEAQ (reference sequence). V was trimmed by 3 bases and J by 1 base, leaving 6 bases between them. The CDR3 runs to 13 residues. CDR3 sequence reads: CASSFSAQETQYF. The CDR3 DNA reads TGTGCCAGCAGCTTCAGTGCCCAAGAGACCCAGTACTTC.

This chain links TRBV28 with TRBJ2-5; tentative D call: TRBD1 (6 bases). TRBJ2-7 matches the DNA end more closely, so the J call is doubtful. This CDR3 is 14 amino acids long. Germline CDR1 MDHEN, CDR2 SYDVKM. In nucleotides, the CDR3 is TGTGCCAGCAGCCGGGCTGGGGGCACCTACGAGCAGTACTTC. Translation: CASSRAGGTYEQYF.

For this clone: This specimen includes other DNA sequences encoding the same CDR3. The chain's CDR3 is CASSPVGSEETQYF. The CDR3 DNA is TGCGCCAGCAGTCCCGTAGGGAGTGAGGAGACCCAGTACTTC. The chain joins TRBV4-1 to TRBJ2-5; TRBD2 is a possible D gene (5 bases). The CDR3 loop spans 14 amino acids. Germline V CDR1 and CDR2: MGHRA, YSYEKL. V was trimmed by 6 bases and J by 5 bases, leaving 16 bases between them.

This chain connects TRBV25-1 to TRBJ2-1; no firm D call. In germline, CDR1 is MGHDK, CDR2 SYGVNS. The CDR3 covers 15 residues. V gave up 4 bases and J gave up 0 bases, with 10 bases separating them. This CDR3 reads CASSGALGSYNEQFF. The DNA of the CDR3 is TGTGCCAGCAGTGGGGCCTTAGGCTCCTACAATGAGCAGTTCTTC.

The chain combines TRBV28 with TRBJ2-5, with 9 bases that match TRBD2. This CDR3 is 15 amino acids long. After removal of 7 bases from V and 5 bases from J, the junction contained 11 bases not matched to a gene. From germline, CDR1 is MDHEN and CDR2 SYDVKM. CDR3 sequence: CASIKGLALEETQYF. The CDR3 DNA sequence: TGTGCCAGCATCAAGGGACTAGCCCTCGAGGAGACCCAGTACTTC.

This clone turned up a few times. The chain employs TRBV5-1 and TRBJ1-1, with D tentatively TRBD1 (6 bases). From germline, CDR1 is SGHRS and CDR2 YFSETQ. Deletions cut 7 bases from V and 5 bases from J, with 27 bases between. The CDR3 spans 17 residues. CDR3 DNA sequence: TGCGCCAGCGCCTTGAATCCGAACTGGGGGCGGTTAACTGAAGCTTTCTTT. It specifies CASALNPNWGRLTEAFF.

The V gene is TRBV6-6, the J gene TRBJ2-1; no clear D gene. V dropped 4 bases and J dropped 4 bases, with 8 bases sitting between them. Per the germline V gene, CDR1 is MNHNY and CDR2 is SVGAGI (reference sequence). The CDR3 length is 13 residues. The CDR3 DNA reads as TGTGCCAGCAGTTCGTTAATTTACAATGAGCAGTTCTTC. Residues: CASSSLIYNEQFF.

V and J are TRBV4-2 and TRBJ1-5, with a weak D call TRBD1 (5 bases). Germline V gene sequence: CDR1 LGHNA, CDR2 YNFKEQ. This CDR3 spans 15 amino acids. V lost 1 base, J lost 5 bases, and 12 bases lay in between. The CDR3 coding sequence is TGTGCCAGCAGCCAAGGGGGGACGGGGGATCAGCCCCAGCATTTT. This encodes CASSQGGTGDQPQHF.

The chain is built from TRBV30 and TRBJ2-3, with 8 bases aligning to TRBD2. Germline CDR1 GTSNPN, CDR2 SVGIG (reference sequence). CDR3 size: 12 residues. For the CDR3, the DNA is TGTGCATCCAGCGGGGGCGCAGATACGCAGTATTTT. It codes for CASSGGADTQYF.

The chain combines TRBV7-9 with TRBJ2-1; 11 bases align to TRBD1. The germline gives CDR1 SEHNR, CDR2 FQNEAQ (reference sequence). The J segment lost 7 bases and the V segment lost 5 bases, leaving 7 bases of the junction unmatched. The length of the CDR3 is 15 residues. Here the CDR3 reads CASSPRTGGRNEQFF. The CDR3 bases are TGTGCCAGCAGCCCTAGGACAGGGGGCAGGAATGAGCAGTTCTTC.